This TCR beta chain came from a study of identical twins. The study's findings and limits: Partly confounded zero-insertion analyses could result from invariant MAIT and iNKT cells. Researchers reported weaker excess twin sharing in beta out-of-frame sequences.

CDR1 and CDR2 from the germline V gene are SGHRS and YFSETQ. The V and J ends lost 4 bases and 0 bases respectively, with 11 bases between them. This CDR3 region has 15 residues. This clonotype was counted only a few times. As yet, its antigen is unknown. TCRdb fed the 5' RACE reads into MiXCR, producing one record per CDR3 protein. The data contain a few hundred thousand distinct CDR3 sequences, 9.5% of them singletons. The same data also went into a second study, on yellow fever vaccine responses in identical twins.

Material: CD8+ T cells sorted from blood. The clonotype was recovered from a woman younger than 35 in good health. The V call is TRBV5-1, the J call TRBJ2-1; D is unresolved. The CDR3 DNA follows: TGCGCCAGCAGCCCCGGGCCGAGCTCCTACAATGAGCAGTTCTTC. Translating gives CASSPGPSSYNEQFF.